The TCR beta chain described here comes from a study of regulatory T cells in long-lasting Graves disease (dated by TCRdb to the early 2020s). About the investigation overall: In the newly diagnosed Graves' disease group, patients had been taking antithyroid drugs for less than 3 months. Patients with persistent Graves' disease were compared with patients with newly diagnosed Graves' disease using TCR sequencing and RNA sequencing of peripheral blood. The study took place in China and was registered as a clinical trial. A total of 35 or so samples were covered by TCR sequencing, comprising around 13 persistent and 20 or so newly diagnosed Graves' disease patients.

The library was prepared using multiplex PCR. Instrument on record: Illumina HiSeq 4000. To build TCR beta libraries, CDR3 regions were amplified by Arm-PCR using iRepertoire HTBI primers. PCR products were gel purified before sequencing. The study's own analysis went as follows. Gene usage analysis of CDR3 amino acid clonotypes used the roughly 62 TRBV and some 15 TRBJ segments found across samples. Filtered high-quality paired reads were merged into contigs using COPE and FqMerger. Contigs were aligned with BLAST to IMGT TRBV, TRBD and TRBJ reference genes, and CDR3 was defined per IMGT. Any clonotype with a frequency above 0.1% was classified as a highly expanded clone. Shannon entropy served as the measure of repertoire diversity, while the Gini coefficient captured V-J evenness. Public clonotypes were defined as clonotypes shared by more than one individual. TCRdb trimmed the raw reads at Q25, called clones with MiXCR and kept productive beta chains. One record per CDR3 amino acid sequence lists the most common genes and DNA. TCRdb, rather than the study authors, made the V and J calls. The sample has over 500,000 distinct CDR3 sequences on record, around 16% of them singletons. The top ten constitute around 12% of the sample.

This clonotype was found many times. There is no known antigen for this receptor. Base quality data are lacking; no much larger clone is found one base away. The sample's time point label, in plain terms: newly diagnosed GD, antithyroid drugs for less than 3 months. For both TCR sequencing and RNA sequencing, RNA was extracted from PBMCs in TRIzol. The diagnosis of Graves' disease followed American Thyroid Association guidelines. Patients for the study were recruited at an endocrinology department in Xi'an, China. Each patient gave approximately 10 milliliters of peripheral blood, collected in an EDTA anticoagulant tube. PBMCs were isolated by Ficoll Paque Plus density gradient separation without further T cell sorting. An Agilent 2100 Bioanalyzer and agarose gel were used to check RNA quality, and a NanoDrop 2000 was used to measure RNA concentration. Broader findings and caveats from the paper: TRBV28, TRBJ1-2 and TRBJ2-5 were preferentially used in persistent disease, while TRBV20-1 and TRBJ2-1 were favored in newly diagnosed disease. Sequencing and analysis were limited to the TCR beta chain. The authors acknowledged the small sample size as a limitation that may reduce accuracy. A larger number of public clonotypes was shared among persistent patients (around 2,500) than among newly diagnosed patients (roughly 970). Because the primary lesion, thyroid tissue, could not be accessed, the study looked at peripheral blood alone. Compared with newly diagnosed patients, persistent Graves' disease patients had lower TCR Shannon entropy and fewer highly expanded clones, which suggests clonal expansion.

For CDR1 and CDR2, the germline V gene lists MNHNS and SASEGT. Trimming costs V 6 bases and J 0 bases, and their ends lie 15 bases apart. The CDR3, from cysteine to phenylalanine, totals 15 residues. Just CDR3 DNA is preserved here, 45 bases in frame from base 1. These sequences were also reported in another study, on T cells in Graves' hyperthyroidism and ophthalmopathy. The other study reports the following: Graves' hyperthyroidism was defined as stable when no progression to ophthalmopathy occurred over 18 months of follow-up. Hyperthyroidism patients were aged 18 to 65 years and newly diagnosed, with disease duration of less than 2 months. The study excluded patients with uncontrolled infections, other autoimmune diseases, pregnancy or lactation. Diagnoses relied on clinical symptoms, serum thyroxine and TRAb, thyroid ultrasound and orbital computed tomography. The first round of RT-PCR for the TCR CDR3 was performed with the HTBI primer set and the Qiagen OneStep RT-PCR kit. Most expanded thyroid clonotypes (frequency above 0.001) were also detected in blood, a finding suggesting that blood repertoires may reflect thyroid immune responses. Ophthalmopathy was separated from stable hyperthyroidism by a 13 V-J signature model, with over 85% sensitivity and roughly 81% specificity obtained in cross-validation and 80%/75% obtained in testing. During validation, the model predicted progression to ophthalmopathy a median of approximately 6.5 months ahead of onset, with roughly 65% sensitivity and roughly 75% specificity. To identify distinguishing TCR V-J signatures, a discovery cohort of around 98 patients was used, comprising 40 to 45 with Graves' ophthalmopathy and some 60 with stable Graves' hyperthyroidism. An independent validation cohort of 18 to 20 hyperthyroidism patients and about 15 patients who later progressed to ophthalmopathy tested prospective prediction of ophthalmopathy. The 75 to 100 discovery patients were divided at random into training and test sets in a 7:3 ratio. Thyroid tissue and blood T-cell repertoires from six Graves' hyperthyroidism patients were also compared in the study. After sampling, hyperthyroidism patients received methimazole starting at 30 mg daily, and ophthalmopathy patients received high-dose intravenous methylprednisolone. Libraries were constructed in a second round of multiplex PCR, after which size selection and purification were carried out. The libraries were sequenced on an Illumina HiSeq2000 using paired-end 100 bp reads. SOAPnuke was used to process the raw data, throwing out any read that contained adapters or uncalled bases, had a mean Phred below 15, or lacked an exact constant-primer or identifier match. COPE v1.2.5 was used to merge high-quality paired reads, and clonotypes were defined as unique nucleotide sequences. MiTCR v1.1 was used to align the clonotypes against IMGT TRBV, TRBD and TRBJ reference segments. Analysis was restricted to V-J combinations with a frequency above 0.0001, which covered roughly 99% of repertoires. A TCS score was defined as the ratio between F50 (clonal expansion) and ExV (chaos), using BLOSUM62-based TCRdist between CDR3 peptides within each V-J. Welch's t-statistics and random forest reduced 500 to 550 V-J features to roughly 13, which were used in a naive Bayes classifier (R e1071). Sample size was not statistically predetermined, and investigators were not blinded to group allocation. TCR Vbeta CDR3 sequencing of 120 to 150 peripheral blood samples (roughly 41 ophthalmopathy, approximately 80 hyperthyroidism and some 17 progressor patients) is reported in the paper.

The sequence derives from a man in his late teens or twenties with Graves disease. Donor details come from another sample of the same person, matched by shared clones. The receptor chain draws on TRBV6-1 and TRBJ2-7, with the D gene call left open. The material was peripheral blood mononuclear cells (PBMCs), obtained at new diagnosis, from a patient treated with antithyroid drugs. The CDR3 reads as follows: CASSRPDGSSYEQYF. The nucleotide sequence reads TGTGCCAGCAGCCGCCCGGACGGAAGCTCCTACGAGCAGTACTTC.